Presented here are 8 T cell receptor beta chains from one specimen sequenced in a study of OX40 agonist ivuxolimab in advanced cancers. TCRdb keeps only in-frame clones here, not all; method: immunoSEQ multiplex PCR. The sample consists of some 110,000 clones, 93% of them appearing once. This specimen consisted of CD4+ or CD8+ T cells sorted from blood, obtained in a trial of the OX40 agonist ivuxolimab. The receptors derive from an adult with an advanced solid tumor such as melanoma, head and neck, liver or kidney cancer.

The chain links TRBV18 to TRBJ2-5; D unresolved. V lost 4 bases and J lost 0, with 9 bases in between. The CDR3 has 14 amino acids. CDR1 KGHSH and CDR2 LQKENI come from the germline V gene. This CDR3 is CASSLLPNQETQYF. In DNA, the CDR3 is TGTGCCAGCTCACTTTTGCCCAACCAAGAGACCCAGTACTTC.

Only one count was recorded for this clone. The genes are TRBV6-6 and TRBJ2-2; 11 nucleotides match TRBD2. Losses at the gene ends were 6 bases for V and 4 bases for J; bases not matched to a gene: 7. CDR1 and CDR2 from the germline V gene are MNHNY and SVGAGI (reference sequence). This CDR3 comprises 16 residues. In DNA, the CDR3 is TGTGCCAGCAGATTTAGCGGGAGGGGAATCACCGGGGAGCTGTTTTTT. Translating it yields CASRFSGRGITGELFF.

J is TRBJ2-4 and V is TRBV11-2; 7 bases line up with TRBD1. In germline, CDR1 is SGHAT, CDR2 FQNNGV. After removal of 6 bases from V and 2 bases from J, the junction contained 7 bases not matched to a gene. This CDR3 has 15 residues. The CDR3 loop reads CASSYHRGTKNIQYF. The CDR3 coding sequence is TGTGCCAGCAGTTACCACAGGGGCACCAAAAACATTCAGTACTTC.

This rearrangement joins TRBV11-2 to TRBJ2-3; D might be TRBD1 or TRBD2, each matching 5 bases. CDR3 length equals 14 residues. With 3 bases removed from V and 9 bases from J, the gap between germline ends came to 16 bases. Germline CDR1 reads SGHAT; CDR2 reads FQNNGV. The CDR3, as DNA: TGTGCCAGCAGCTTGGGGAGACAGCGAGCAACGCAGTATTTT. Translated: CASSLGRQRATQYF.

CDR3 sequence reads: CASSPLQGPAEAFF. The CDR3 bases are TGTGCCAGCTCACCTTTGCAGGGCCCCGCTGAAGCTTTCTTT. The chain joins TRBV18 to TRBJ1-1, with D perhaps TRBD1 (5 bases). The V end was cut by 3 bases, the J end by 6 bases, with 14 bases between. Germline values: CDR1 KGHSH, CDR2 LQKENI. The CDR3 consists of 14 residues.

The chain carries TRBV6-1 and TRBJ1-2; 8 bases line up with TRBD1. CDR1 is MNHNS, CDR2 SASEGT, per germline. V lost 6 bases, J lost 6 bases, and 9 bases stayed unmatched. The CDR3 is made up of 14 amino acids. The CDR3 DNA is TGTGCCAGCAGCCTTGGACAGGGATGGGATGGCTACACCTTC. This sequence encodes CASSLGQGWDGYTF.

The chain carries TRBV6-5 and TRBJ1-2, with unresolved D. Germline V lookup: CDR1 MNHEY, CDR2 SVGAGI. The CDR3 has 14 residues. The V gene lost 0 bases and the J gene lost 6 bases, with 11 bases spanning the gap. The CDR3 sequence: CASSYSDGRDGYTF. The CDR3 DNA sequence: TGTGCCAGCAGTTACTCAGACGGGCGGGATGGCTACACCTTC.

The chain combines TRBV18 with TRBJ2-7; 8 bases map to TRBD2. The CDR3 runs to 14 residues. Germline CDR1 is KGHSH and CDR2 is LQKENI. Unmatched junction bases numbered 4, after V lost 6 bases and J lost 0 bases. The CDR3 here is CASSRTSGSYEQYF. Here the CDR3 DNA reads TGTGCCAGCTCGCGAACTAGCGGCTCCTACGAGCAGTACTTC. Filled out from reference TRBV18 and TRBJ2-7, the complete variable domain reads NAGVMQNPRHLVRRRGQEARLRCSPMKGHSHVYWYRQLPEEGLKFMVYLQKENIIDESGMPKERFSAEFPKEGPSILRIQQVVRGDSAAYFCASSRTSGSYEQYFGPGTRLTVT.